A single sample is the source of the 12 T cell receptor beta chains below, sequenced in a study of Tregs in tolerant kidney transplant recipients. The method was immunoSEQ multiplex PCR; TCRdb's version includes in-frame clones alone and lacks a portion of them. The sample table includes 48,000 or so clones. Sequenced here: CD4+ T cells from blood, sampled before the transplant. These receptors were obtained from a human donor who received a combined kidney and bone marrow transplant.

About this clone: The sequenced fragment ends 3 residues before the CDR3 boundary, so the rest is inferred from the germline J gene. This chain connects TRBV6-2 or TRBV6-3 to TRBJ2-3; the D is unclear. The CDR3 runs to 15 residues. Germline V gene sequence: CDR1 MNHEY, CDR2 SVGEGT. V lost 5 bases and J lost 2, with 14 bases in between. CDR3: CASSPADLSTDTQYF. The CDR3 bases that were read are TGTGCCAGCAGTCCTGCGGATCTCTCCACAGATACG.

With regard to this clone: The DNA ends 3 residues before the CDR3 does, and the rest of the CDR3 is filled in from the germline J gene. The chain recombines TRBV19 with TRBJ2-7, with 7 nucleotides matching TRBD1. The CDR3 has 15 residues. Germline trimming cut 8 bases from V and 3 bases from J; bases unmatched to any gene: 13. Germline CDR1 and CDR2: LNHDA and SQIVND (reference sequence). CDR3 residues: CASSKGTAIGYEQYF. The DNA read from the CDR3 is TGTGCCAGTTCCAAAGGGACAGCCATTGGCTACGAG. The full variable domain, rest sourced from reference TRBV19 and TRBJ2-7, is DGGITQSPKYLFRKEGQNVTLSCEQNLNHDAMYWYRQDPGQGLRLIYYSQIVNDFQKGDIAEGYSVSREKKESFPLTVTSAQKNPTAFYLCASSKGTAIGYEQYFGPGTRLTVT.

Remarks on this clone: The read falls 3 residues short of the CDR3 end, and the missing part is taken from the germline J gene. This sequence joins TRBV19 and TRBJ2-1; 10 nucleotides agree with TRBD1. This CDR3 contains 16 residues. CDR1 is LNHDA, CDR2 SQIVND, per germline (reference sequence). With V trimmed by 6 bases and J by 7 bases, 12 bases remained unmatched. The DNA read from the CDR3 is TGTGCCAGTAGACGGTCGGGACAGGGGTCCACTAATGAG. Translation: CASRRSGQGSTNE. The entire CDR3 protein is CASRRSGQGSTNEQFF.

Remarks on this clone: The read ends 3 residues before the CDR3 terminus; that terminus is restored from the germline J gene. The chain joins TRBV18 to TRBJ1-1; 9 bases fit TRBD1. Trimming at V came to 3 bases and at J to 5 bases, leaving 7 bases not matched to a gene. The CDR3 has 15 residues. Germline CDR1 and CDR2: KGHSH and LQKENI. The covered CDR3 bases are TGTGCCAGCTCACCGAGTCACAGGGGGCAGACTGAA. Translating it yields CASSPSHRGQTE. The complete CDR3 reads CASSPSHRGQTEAFF.

In regard to this clone: The read terminates 3 residues ahead of where the CDR3 ends, so the germline J gene completes it. The rearrangement uses TRBV20-1 and TRBJ1-4; maybe TRBD1 (6 bases). Germline V lookup: CDR1 DFQATT, CDR2 SNEGSKA (reference sequence). V was cut by 3 bases and J by 6 bases, with 17 bases left in between. This CDR3 has 15 amino acids. The part of the CDR3 DNA that was read is TGCAGTGCTAGCGAACAGGGAAGCGTATATGAAAAA. Encoded protein: CSASEQGSVYEK. The CDR3, in full, reads CSASEQGSVYEKLFF.

Comment on this clone: The CDR3 is cut off 3 residues early in the read; its end comes from the germline J gene. V gene TRBV20-1 combines with J gene TRBJ2-7, with 13 bases identical to TRBD2. J gave up 2 bases and V 4 bases, and 5 bases lay outside the gene matches. The germline V gene has CDR1 DFQATT and CDR2 SNEGSKA (reference sequence). CDR3 size: 15 residues. The CDR3 here is CSATPGTSGAYEQYF. Partial CDR3 DNA: TGCAGTGCTACCCCCGGGACTAGCGGGGCCTACGAG.

Turning to this clone: The read ends 3 residues before the CDR3 terminus; that terminus is restored from the germline J gene. The genes are TRBV2 and TRBJ2-7, with 8 bases identical to TRBD1. Germline lookup yields CDR1 SNHLY and CDR2 FYNNEI. CDR3 length equals 15 residues. J lost 0 bases, V lost 6 bases, and 7 bases had no gene match. CDR3 bases read: TGTGCCAGCAGCCCAGGGGGCTCCCTCTCCTACGAG. This translates into CASSPGGSLSYE. The whole CDR3 region reads CASSPGGSLSYEQYF.

In the case of this clone: The read terminates 3 residues ahead of where the CDR3 ends, so the germline J gene completes it. The V gene is TRBV10-1, the J gene TRBJ2-7; D not resolved. Trimming pared 2 bases from V and 2 bases from J, leaving 13 bases between. CDR3 size: 15 residues. Germline CDR1 WNHNN, CDR2 SYGVQD (reference sequence). CDR3: CASSEKETRPYEQYF. Incomplete CDR3 DNA: TGCGCCAGCAGTGAGAAGGAGACAAGACCCTACGAG.

A note on this clone: The CDR3 is cut off 3 residues early in the read; its end comes from the germline J gene. The V and J genes are TRBV19 and TRBJ1-1; D is uncertain. V lost 3 bases to trimming and J lost 0 bases, with 8 bases between them. Per germline, CDR1 LNHDA and CDR2 SQIVND (reference sequence). This CDR3 comprises 14 residues. The covered CDR3 bases are TGTGCCAGTAGTATTATCGGGGTGAACACTGAA. It specifies CASSIIGVNTE. The complete CDR3 sequence is CASSIIGVNTEAFF.

For this clone: The CDR3 end falls 3 residues outside the read, so it is completed with the germline J gene. The chain employs TRBV29-1 and TRBJ2-3, with D unresolved. The CDR3 is made up of 12 amino acids. The V gene's germline CDR1 is SQVTM and CDR2 ANQGSEA. V lost 6 bases, J lost 1 base, and 8 bases lay in between. The chain's CDR3 is CSVPGRTDTQYF. The covered CDR3 bases are TGCAGCGTACCAGGCCGCACAGATACG.

To note about this clone: The sequenced fragment ends 3 residues before the CDR3 boundary, so the rest is inferred from the germline J gene. The chain recombines TRBV20-1 with TRBJ1-5; 8 nucleotides line up with TRBD1. This CDR3 is 15 amino acids long. V was clipped by 0 bases and J by 5 bases; unmatched bases: 6. Germline V gene sequence: CDR1 DFQATT, CDR2 SNEGSKA (reference sequence). Incomplete CDR3 DNA: TGCAGTGCTAGAGATCGTGACAGGGGTGATCAGCCC. It codes for CSARDRDRGDQP. The full CDR3 is CSARDRDRGDQPQHF.

Note on this clone: From the germline J gene comes the end of the CDR3, since the read stops 3 residues before it. The rearrangement uses TRBV2 and TRBJ1-6; D is perhaps TRBD1 (5 bases). This CDR3 is 15 amino acids long. Trimming removed 6 bases from V and 0 bases from J, with 9 bases in between. Germline CDR1 is SNHLY and CDR2 is FYNNEI. The CDR3 bases that were read are TGTGCCAGCAGACCGGGGGTCTCCTATAATTCACCC. This codes for CASRPGVSYNSP. The CDR3 as a whole reads CASRPGVSYNSPLHF. The whole variable domain, filled in from reference TRBV2 and TRBJ1-6, reads EPEVTQTPSHQVTQMGQEVILRCVPISNHLYFYWYRQILGQKVEFLVSFYNNEISEKSEIFDDQFSVERPDGSNFTLKIRSTKLEDSAMYFCASRPGVSYNSPLHFGNGTRLTVT.